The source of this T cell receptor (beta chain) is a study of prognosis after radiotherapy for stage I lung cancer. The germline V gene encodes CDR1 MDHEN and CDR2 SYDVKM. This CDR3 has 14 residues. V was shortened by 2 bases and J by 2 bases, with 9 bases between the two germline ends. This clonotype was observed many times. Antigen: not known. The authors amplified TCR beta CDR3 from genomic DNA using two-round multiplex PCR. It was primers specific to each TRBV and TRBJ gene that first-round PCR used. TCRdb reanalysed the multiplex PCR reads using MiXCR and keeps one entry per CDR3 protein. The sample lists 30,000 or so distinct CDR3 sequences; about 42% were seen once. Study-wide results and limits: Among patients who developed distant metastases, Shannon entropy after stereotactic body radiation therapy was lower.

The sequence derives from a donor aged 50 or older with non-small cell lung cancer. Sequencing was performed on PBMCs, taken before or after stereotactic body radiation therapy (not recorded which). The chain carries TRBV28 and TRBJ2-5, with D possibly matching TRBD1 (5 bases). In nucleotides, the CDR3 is TGTGCCAGCAGTTTAATCGACAGACAAGAGACCCAGTACTTC. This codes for CASSLIDRQETQYF. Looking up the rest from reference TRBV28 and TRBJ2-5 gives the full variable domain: DVKVTQSSRYLVKRTGEKVFLECVQDMDHENMFWYRQDPGLGLRLIYFSYDVKMKEKGDIPEGYSVSREKKERFSLILESASTNQTSMYLCASSLIDRQETQYFGPGTRLLVL.